Shown below are 16 T cell receptor beta chains from a single sample sequenced in a study of T cell responses to AZD1222 COVID-19 vaccine. Sequencing used immunoSEQ multiplex PCR; TCRdb keeps in-frame clones, though not all of them. The table lists over 200,000 clones, less than 95% of them singletons. The starting material was peripheral blood, obtained 28 days after the second dose of the MenACWY control vaccine. The receptors stem from an adult who received the MenACWY meningococcal vaccine as a control.

CDR3 in DNA: TGTGCCACCAGCGGATCAAATTCACCCCTCCACTTT. Translating gives CATSGSNSPLHF. The V and J genes are TRBV15 and TRBJ1-6; unclear D gene. This CDR3 comprises 12 residues. Germline V gene lookup returns CDR1 LNHNV and CDR2 YYDKDF (reference sequence). Trimming took off 5 bases at V and 7 bases at J, with 6 bases between the two ends.

The chain recombines TRBV14 with TRBJ1-6, with 7 bases fitting TRBD1. V dropped 3 bases and J dropped 7; count of bases not matched to a gene: 12. Germline-derived CDR1 and CDR2 are SGHDN and FVKESK. CDR3 length: 17 residues. CDR3 in amino acids: CASSHRIPGTVNSPLHF. The CDR3 bases are TGTGCCAGCAGCCACAGAATCCCCGGGACAGTCAATTCACCCCTCCACTTT.

This clone occurred once. The chain links TRBV6-5 to TRBJ1-2, with 7 bases fitting TRBD1. The CDR3 runs to 15 residues. Germline V gives CDR1 MNHEY, CDR2 SVGAGI. Unmatched junction bases numbered 12, after V lost 7 bases and J lost 4 bases. The CDR3 nucleotides read TGTGCCAGCACCTCCACCCTCCCAGGGGGCTATGGCTACACCTTC. It translates to CASTSTLPGGYGYTF.

The chain recombines TRBV7-2 with TRBJ1-2; no definite D call. The V gene lost 1 base and the J gene lost 7 bases, with 13 bases spanning the gap. Per germline, CDR1 SGHTA and CDR2 FQGNSA. The CDR3 covers 14 residues. In DNA form, the CDR3 reads TGTGCCAGCAGCTTAGTACAGTCATGGGGTGGCTACACCTTC. It encodes CASSLVQSWGGYTF.

The rearrangement uses TRBV6-2 or TRBV6-3 and TRBJ1-6; possible D gene TRBD1, 5 bases. Germline V gives CDR1 MNHEY, CDR2 SVGEGT. The CDR3 runs to 14 residues. Trimming removed 4 bases from V and 7 bases from J, with 11 bases in between. The CDR3 loop reads CASSSGTSNSPLHF. CDR3 nucleotides: TGTGCCAGCAGTTCCGGGACCTCCAATTCACCCCTCCACTTT.

This chain joins TRBV19 and TRBJ2-7; weak D call: TRBD2 (6 bases). Germline V CDR1 and CDR2: LNHDA, SQIVND (reference sequence). Trimming left V 1 base short and J 5 bases short, with 15 bases between. The CDR3 runs to 15 residues. The CDR3 loop is CASSIAGRRADEQYF. In DNA, the CDR3 is TGTGCCAGTAGTATAGCGGGGAGGCGCGCCGACGAGCAGTACTTC.

The rearrangement uses TRBV7-9 and TRBJ1-1; D unclear. Between the trimmed V and J ends, which lost 5 bases and 5 bases, there was a span of 12 bases. This CDR3 region has 13 residues. Germline V gene data show CDR1 as SEHNR and CDR2 as FQNEAQ (reference sequence). The CDR3 region has the DNA TGTGCCAGCAGCCTCCTGGGTGGGACTGAAGCTTTCTTT. The encoded protein is CASSLLGGTEAFF.

The J gene is TRBJ1-4, the V gene TRBV6-1; D call uncertain. In germline, CDR1 is MNHNS, CDR2 SASEGT. The CDR3 has 12 amino acids. Trimming took off 3 bases at V and 6 bases at J, with 5 bases between the two ends. DNA of the CDR3: TGTGCCAGCAGTGACAATTATGAAAAACTGTTTTTT. It codes for CASSDNYEKLFF.

The rearrangement uses TRBV19 and TRBJ1-5; 9 bases line up with TRBD1. CDR3 length equals 16 residues. Germline lookup yields CDR1 LNHDA and CDR2 SQIVND (reference sequence). The V gene end was trimmed by 4 bases and the J gene end by 1 base; junction bases not matched to a gene: 5. The CDR3 is CASSKDRGFSNQPQHF. CDR3 nucleotides: TGTGCCAGTAGTAAGGACAGGGGCTTCAGCAATCAGCCCCAGCATTTT.

The V call is TRBV10-2, the J call TRBJ2-7, with D perhaps TRBD2 (6 bases). Trimming stripped 2 bases from V and 9 bases from J, with 11 bases between. The CDR3 has 12 residues. Looked up from germline, CDR1 is WSHSY and CDR2 is SAAADI. CDR3 protein: CASSEGSGVQYF. CDR3 bases: TGCGCCAGCAGTGAGGGTAGCGGAGTGCAGTACTTC.

J is TRBJ1-2 and V is TRBV28; no clear D gene. Germline V gene data show CDR1 as MDHEN and CDR2 as SYDVKM. The CDR3 length is 12 residues. Trimming removed 4 bases at V and 2 bases at J, with 5 bases between. The CDR3 coding sequence is TGTGCCAGCAGTTCCCCCAACTATGGCTACACCTTC. It yields the protein CASSSPNYGYTF.

The V and J genes are TRBV28 and TRBJ2-7; 10 nucleotides match TRBD1. Germline-derived CDR1 and CDR2 are MDHEN and SYDVKM. CDR3 length: 16 amino acids. V gave up 5 bases and J gave up 4 bases; unmatched junction bases: 11. The CDR3 nucleotides read TGTGCCAGCAGTCTCCCCCGGGACAGGGGTGCGTACGAGCAGTACTTC. Protein: CASSLPRDRGAYEQYF.

The chain has TRBV30 and TRBJ2-3; the match to TRBD2 covers 7 bases. This CDR3 has 14 amino acids. Germline values: CDR1 GTSNPN, CDR2 SVGIG (reference sequence). J gave up 2 bases and V 2 bases, and 4 bases lay outside the gene matches. The CDR3 protein is CAWSLSGTTDTQYF. In DNA form, the CDR3 reads TGTGCCTGGAGTCTGAGCGGGACCACAGATACGCAGTATTTT.

The chain carries TRBV27 and TRBJ2-7; D is possibly TRBD1 or TRBD2 (6 bases each). Trimming cost V 0 bases and J 2 bases, with 17 bases left between them. Germline loops: CDR1 MNHEY, CDR2 SMNVEV (reference sequence). The CDR3 totals 17 residues. The CDR3 DNA reads as TGTGCCAGCAGTTTATCCCCGGGTGAGGGGGGCCCCTACGAGCAGTACTTC. Amino acid sequence: CASSLSPGEGGPYEQYF.

The chain uses TRBV29-1 and TRBJ2-2; a weak D match, TRBD1 (6 bases). The V end lost 0 bases, the J end lost 4 bases, and 15 bases lay between the germline ends. The CDR3 is made up of 16 amino acids. Germline V gene lookup returns CDR1 SQVTM and CDR2 ANQGSEA. CDR3 sequence: CSVEDLQGRGTGELFF. In DNA form, the CDR3 reads TGCAGCGTTGAAGATCTGCAGGGGCGTGGCACCGGGGAGCTGTTTTTT.

Comment on this clone: A junction boundary mismatches the germline segment, possibly from a read error. This chain uses TRBV6-5 with TRBJ2-6; D unclear. In germline, CDR1 is MNHEY, CDR2 SVGAGI. The CDR3 contains 12 residues. The CDR3 DNA reads as TGTGCCAGCAGTTACGGGGACAACGTCCTGACTTTC. Its translation: CASSYGDNVLTF.